The 27 T cell receptor beta chains below were found in one sample sequenced in a study of shared clonotypes between healthy human individuals. Profiled with immunoSEQ multiplex PCR; TCRdb holds only in-frame clones, not every one. The table lists millions of clones, roughly 94% of them singletons. Sequenced input: naive CD4+ T cells sorted from blood. Subset denoted: CD45RA+ positively selected. These receptors came from a man younger than 35 in good health.

J is TRBJ1-1 and V is TRBV19, with D maybe TRBD1 (5 bases). The CDR3 is 15 amino acids. Per germline, CDR1 LNHDA and CDR2 SQIVND (reference sequence). Trimming pared 4 bases from V and 0 bases from J, leaving 12 bases between. Here the CDR3 DNA reads TGTGCCAGTAGTAAACAGGACCTCCTGAACACTGAAGCTTTCTTT. It encodes CASSKQDLLNTEAFF.

The chain employs TRBV7-8 and TRBJ2-7, with D maybe TRBD2 (5 bases). The CDR3 totals 15 residues. Trimming removed 3 bases from V and 9 bases from J, with 21 bases in between. Germline V gene sequence: CDR1 SGHVS, CDR2 FQNEAQ. CDR3 sequence (DNA): TGTGCCAGCAGCTTGGACCGACAATCTTGGGGAGTGCAGTACTTC. Protein sequence: CASSLDRQSWGVQYF.

The chain carries TRBV7-9 and TRBJ1-3; the D gene is possibly TRBD1 (5 bases). Germline V gene data show CDR1 as SEHNR and CDR2 as FQNEAQ (reference sequence). The CDR3 has 13 amino acids. V lost 1 base to trimming and J lost 10 bases, with 11 bases between them. The CDR3 loop is CASSLGDSRTIYF. The CDR3 bases are TGTGCCAGCAGCTTAGGTGACAGCCGGACCATATATTTT.

The genes are TRBV5-1 and TRBJ1-1; TRBD1 matches at 7 bases. Trimming took 0 bases from V and 5 from J; bases not matched to a gene: 4. Germline loops: CDR1 SGHRS, CDR2 YFSETQ. The CDR3 sequence is 14 residues long. The CDR3: CASSLETGRTEAFF. In nucleotides, the CDR3 is TGCGCCAGCAGCTTGGAGACAGGGAGGACTGAAGCTTTCTTT.

The rearrangement links TRBV30 to TRBJ1-6, with a tentative D call TRBD1 (5 bases). The germline V gene encodes CDR1 GTSNPN and CDR2 SVGIG (reference sequence). The CDR3 is 13 amino acids. V shed 8 bases and J shed 6 bases, with 14 bases lying between them. CDR3 protein: CAVPGQGNSPLHF. The CDR3 nucleotides are TGTGCCGTCCCGGGCCAGGGTAATTCACCCCTCCACTTT.

The CDR3 nucleotides are TGTGCCAGCAGTCCCTTGGAGACAGTGAACACTGAAGCTTTCTTT. Translated: CASSPLETVNTEAFF. The gene calls are TRBV6-5 and TRBJ1-1; a weak D match, TRBD1 (5 bases). CDR3 length: 15 residues. Germline values: CDR1 MNHEY, CDR2 SVGAGI. Deletions cut 5 bases from V and 0 bases from J, with 13 bases between.

The chain carries TRBV15 and TRBJ1-1; no reliable D call. The CDR3 extends over 13 amino acids. Germline CDR1 is LNHNV and CDR2 is YYDKDF (reference sequence). Between the trimmed V and J ends, which lost 1 base and 4 bases, there was a span of 7 bases. The CDR3 spells CATSRASVTEAFF. The DNA of the CDR3 is TGTGCCACCAGCAGAGCTAGTGTCACTGAAGCTTTCTTT.

This chain links TRBV30 with TRBJ2-7; a possible D gene is TRBD1 (6 bases). With 3 bases removed from V and 2 bases from J, the gap between germline ends came to 11 bases. Germline V gene data show CDR1 as GTSNPN and CDR2 as SVGIG (reference sequence). CDR3 length equals 13 residues. As DNA, the CDR3 is TGTGCCTGGAGCGTGGACAGTCCCTACGAGCAGTACTTC. As protein: CAWSVDSPYEQYF.

The rearrangement links TRBV27 to TRBJ1-5; no definite D call. The CDR3 extends over 13 amino acids. V lost 0 bases to trimming and J lost 5 bases, with 5 bases between them. Germline CDR1 is MNHEY and CDR2 is SMNVEV (reference sequence). The CDR3: CASSLSLYQPQHF. The CDR3, as DNA: TGTGCCAGCAGTTTATCGCTCTATCAGCCCCAGCATTTT.

This clone was picked up one time. The V call is TRBV5-1, the J call TRBJ1-3; 7 bases are a match to TRBD1. Germline CDR1 SGHRS, CDR2 YFSETQ. V dropped 0 bases and J dropped 3; count of bases not matched to a gene: 12. CDR3 length: 18 residues. The CDR3 DNA sequence: TGCGCCAGCAGCTTGGGGATTCGTGACAGGGTGAATGGAAACACCATATATTTT. Translation: CASSLGIRDRVNGNTIYF.

The V call is TRBV6-1, the J call TRBJ1-4; the D is unclear. This CDR3 has 15 residues. V was trimmed by 6 bases and J by 1 base, leaving 12 bases between them. The germline V gene encodes CDR1 MNHNS and CDR2 SASEGT. CDR3 in amino acids: CASRVQEVTNEKLFF. The CDR3 DNA follows: TGTGCCAGCAGGGTGCAGGAGGTAACTAATGAAAAACTGTTTTTT.

This rearrangement joins TRBV18 to TRBJ2-1; tentative D call: TRBD2 (6 bases). This CDR3 has 15 amino acids. Germline CDR1 and CDR2: KGHSH and LQKENI. The germline V and J ends were trimmed by 1 base and 8 bases, with 15 bases remaining between them. CDR3 loop: CASSPLPGEGYEQFF. The DNA of the CDR3 is TGTGCCAGCTCACCACTCCCGGGAGAGGGATATGAGCAGTTCTTC.

DNA for the CDR3: TGTGTTAGCGGGGAGAACACTGAAGCTTTCTTT. Protein product: CVSGENTEAFF. The rearrangement uses TRBV28 and TRBJ1-1, with D unclear. Germline values: CDR1 MDHEN, CDR2 SYDVKM. The CDR3 is 11 amino acids.

The chain employs TRBV29-1 and TRBJ2-4; tentatively, D is TRBD1 (7 bases). The V gene's germline CDR1 is SQVTM and CDR2 ANQGSEA. The germline V and J ends were trimmed by 7 bases and 0 bases, with 13 bases remaining between them. The CDR3 spans 14 residues. In nucleotides, the CDR3 is TGCAGCGAGACAGGGAGGCTAGCCAAAAACATTCAGTACTTC. Translated: CSETGRLAKNIQYF.

J is TRBJ2-2 and V is TRBV10-3; D is perhaps TRBD1 or TRBD2 (5 bases each). The germline gives CDR1 ENHRY, CDR2 SYGVKD. The CDR3 consists of 15 residues. The V and J ends lost 3 bases and 1 base respectively, with 9 bases between them. The CDR3 bases are TGTGCCATCAGTGAAGGGACGGTGAACACCGGGGAGCTGTTTTTT. This translates into CAISEGTVNTGELFF.

Concerning this clone: Within the sample, other DNA sequences also encode this same CDR3. The rearrangement joins TRBV7-6 to TRBJ2-1, with TRBD2 identical over 12 bases. The ends lost 1 base at V and 7 bases at J; junction bases unmatched: 5. From germline, CDR1 is SGHVS and CDR2 FNYEAQ. The CDR3 is made up of 16 amino acids. The CDR3: CASSLGLAGGRNEQFF. In DNA, the CDR3 is TGTGCCAGCAGCTTAGGGCTAGCGGGAGGGAGGAATGAGCAGTTCTTC.

With regard to this clone: At the DNA level, this CDR3 is encoded by other sequences in the same sample as well. The rearrangement uses TRBV6-5 and TRBJ1-1; D is unclear. The CDR3 consists of 12 residues. CDR1 is MNHEY and CDR2 is SVGAGI in the germline V gene. V lost 5 bases and J lost 2, with 6 bases in between. The CDR3 region is CASSRQNTEAFF. Written as DNA, the CDR3 is TGTGCCAGCAGTCGACAAAACACTGAAGCTTTCTTT.

This clone was found once. The chain links TRBV5-1 to TRBJ1-2, with 10 bases fitting TRBD1. Germline V gene data show CDR1 as SGHRS and CDR2 as YFSETQ. The junction had 4 bases not matched to a gene; V was cut back by 0 bases and J by 2 bases. The CDR3 is 16 amino acids. CDR3: CASSLEMGQGNYGYTF. In nucleotides, the CDR3 is TGCGCCAGCAGCTTGGAAATGGGACAGGGGAACTATGGCTACACCTTC.

This clone is a singleton in its sample. The V call is TRBV5-6, the J call TRBJ1-2, with no clear D. CDR3 length equals 12 residues. Trimming pared 2 bases from V and 6 bases from J, leaving 8 bases between. In germline, CDR1 is SGHDT, CDR2 YYEEEE. The CDR3 loop is CASSLQTDGYTF. The CDR3 DNA follows: TGTGCCAGCAGCTTACAAACGGATGGCTACACCTTC.

The rearrangement links TRBV5-8 to TRBJ1-2, with a possible D match to TRBD1 (6 bases). Looked up from germline, CDR1 is SGHTS and CDR2 is YDEGEE. The CDR3 is made up of 17 amino acids. The V end lost 0 bases, the J end lost 4 bases, and 19 bases lay between the germline ends. CDR3 residues: CASSLVIYGTTTYGYTF. Here the CDR3 DNA reads TGTGCCAGCAGCTTGGTGATTTACGGGACAACTACCTATGGCTACACCTTC.

The genes are TRBV2 and TRBJ2-1; no clear D. The V end was cut by 6 bases, the J end by 9 bases, with 15 bases between. The CDR3 loop spans 13 amino acids. Germline lookup yields CDR1 SNHLY and CDR2 FYNNEI. In DNA form, the CDR3 reads TGTGCCAGCAGCCCCTCGGTTACTGGTGAGCAGTTCTTC. Residues: CASSPSVTGEQFF. The full variable domain, in which reference TRBV2 and TRBJ2-1 provide the parts outside the CDR3, is EPEVTQTPSHQVTQMGQEVILRCVPISNHLYFYWYRQILGQKVEFLVSFYNNEISEKSEIFDDQFSVERPDGSNFTLKIRSTKLEDSAMYFCASSPSVTGEQFFGPGTRLTVL.

The V call is TRBV5-4, the J call TRBJ2-5, with 9 bases matching TRBD2. The CDR3 has 16 residues. Germline CDR1 reads SGHNT; CDR2 reads YYREEE (reference sequence). Losses at the gene ends were 3 bases for V and 4 bases for J; bases not matched to a gene: 10. DNA for the CDR3: TGTGCCAGCAGCTCCAGGACTAGCGCCGCGGGAGAGACCCAGTACTTC. Translated, it gives CASSSRTSAAGETQYF.

CDR3 region: CASSLALGGTRGDTQYF. CDR3 in DNA: TGTGCCAGCAGCTTGGCTCTCGGGGGGACCCGTGGAGATACGCAGTATTTT. This chain connects TRBV5-6 to TRBJ2-3; TRBD2 agrees at 7 bases. V lost 0 bases, J lost 5 bases, and 12 bases stayed unmatched. Germline V lookup: CDR1 SGHDT, CDR2 YYEEEE. This CDR3 comprises 17 residues.

CDR3 residues: CASSPRTGIHNEQFF. CDR3 coding DNA: TGTGCCAGCAGCCCAAGGACAGGTATCCACAATGAGCAGTTCTTC. The chain joins TRBV7-3 to TRBJ2-1, with 7 bases lining up with TRBD1. Germline V gene data show CDR1 as SGHTA and CDR2 as FQGTGA. The V segment lost 5 bases and the J segment 5 bases; nucleotides outside the gene matches: 9. The CDR3 has 15 residues.

This chain's CDR3 is CASSLSGNEQFF. The DNA of the CDR3 is TGTGCCAGCAGCCTTAGCGGCAATGAGCAGTTCTTC. The chain combines TRBV7-6 with TRBJ2-1, with D possibly being TRBD2 (6 bases). This CDR3 has 12 residues. Trimming took off 5 bases at V and 6 bases at J, with 8 bases between the two ends. Germline CDR1 and CDR2: SGHVS and FNYEAQ. Complete variable domain (other parts from reference TRBV7-6 and TRBJ2-1): GAGVSQSPRYKVTKRGQDVALRCDPISGHVSLYWYRQALGQGPEFLTYFNYEAQQDKSGLPNDRFSAERPEGSISTLTIQRTEQRDSAMYRCASSLSGNEQFFGPGTRLTVL.

CDR3 region: CATAKRDQETQYF. CDR3 sequence (DNA): TGTGCCACCGCCAAAAGGGACCAAGAGACCCAGTACTTC. The chain employs TRBV27 and TRBJ2-5; D remains ambiguous. The CDR3 contains 13 residues. V shed 10 bases and J shed 0 bases, with 12 bases lying between them. Germline CDR1 and CDR2: MNHEY and SMNVEV (reference sequence).

The chain recombines TRBV5-1 with TRBJ2-6; maybe TRBD1 (6 bases). The CDR3 length is 17 residues. Per germline, CDR1 SGHRS and CDR2 YFSETQ. Trimming removed 1 base from V and 0 bases from J, with 11 bases in between. CDR3: CASSLPQGGSGANVLTF. CDR3 in DNA: TGCGCCAGCAGCTTGCCACAAGGGGGCTCTGGGGCCAACGTCCTGACTTTC.